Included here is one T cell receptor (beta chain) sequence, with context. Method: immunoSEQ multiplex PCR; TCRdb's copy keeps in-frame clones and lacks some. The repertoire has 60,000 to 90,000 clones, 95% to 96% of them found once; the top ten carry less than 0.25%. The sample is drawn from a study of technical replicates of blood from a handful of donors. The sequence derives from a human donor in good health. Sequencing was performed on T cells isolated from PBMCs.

The CDR3 sequence: CASSLEKWDRNTEAFF. CDR3 sequence (DNA): TGTGCCAGCAGCTTGGAGAAGTGGGACAGAAACACTGAAGCTTTCTTT. V and J are TRBV5-6 and TRBJ1-1; TRBD1 matches at 7 bases. The germline gives CDR1 SGHDT, CDR2 YYEEEE. This CDR3 is 16 amino acids long. Unmatched junction bases numbered 7, after V lost 0 bases and J lost 2 bases. The full variable domain, its missing parts supplied by reference TRBV5-6 and TRBJ1-1, is DAGVTQSPTHLIKTRGQQVTLRCSPKSGHDTVSWYQQALGQGPQFIFQYYEEEERQRGNFPDRFSGHQFPNYSSELNVNALLLGDSALYLCASSLEKWDRNTEAFFGQGTRLTVV.